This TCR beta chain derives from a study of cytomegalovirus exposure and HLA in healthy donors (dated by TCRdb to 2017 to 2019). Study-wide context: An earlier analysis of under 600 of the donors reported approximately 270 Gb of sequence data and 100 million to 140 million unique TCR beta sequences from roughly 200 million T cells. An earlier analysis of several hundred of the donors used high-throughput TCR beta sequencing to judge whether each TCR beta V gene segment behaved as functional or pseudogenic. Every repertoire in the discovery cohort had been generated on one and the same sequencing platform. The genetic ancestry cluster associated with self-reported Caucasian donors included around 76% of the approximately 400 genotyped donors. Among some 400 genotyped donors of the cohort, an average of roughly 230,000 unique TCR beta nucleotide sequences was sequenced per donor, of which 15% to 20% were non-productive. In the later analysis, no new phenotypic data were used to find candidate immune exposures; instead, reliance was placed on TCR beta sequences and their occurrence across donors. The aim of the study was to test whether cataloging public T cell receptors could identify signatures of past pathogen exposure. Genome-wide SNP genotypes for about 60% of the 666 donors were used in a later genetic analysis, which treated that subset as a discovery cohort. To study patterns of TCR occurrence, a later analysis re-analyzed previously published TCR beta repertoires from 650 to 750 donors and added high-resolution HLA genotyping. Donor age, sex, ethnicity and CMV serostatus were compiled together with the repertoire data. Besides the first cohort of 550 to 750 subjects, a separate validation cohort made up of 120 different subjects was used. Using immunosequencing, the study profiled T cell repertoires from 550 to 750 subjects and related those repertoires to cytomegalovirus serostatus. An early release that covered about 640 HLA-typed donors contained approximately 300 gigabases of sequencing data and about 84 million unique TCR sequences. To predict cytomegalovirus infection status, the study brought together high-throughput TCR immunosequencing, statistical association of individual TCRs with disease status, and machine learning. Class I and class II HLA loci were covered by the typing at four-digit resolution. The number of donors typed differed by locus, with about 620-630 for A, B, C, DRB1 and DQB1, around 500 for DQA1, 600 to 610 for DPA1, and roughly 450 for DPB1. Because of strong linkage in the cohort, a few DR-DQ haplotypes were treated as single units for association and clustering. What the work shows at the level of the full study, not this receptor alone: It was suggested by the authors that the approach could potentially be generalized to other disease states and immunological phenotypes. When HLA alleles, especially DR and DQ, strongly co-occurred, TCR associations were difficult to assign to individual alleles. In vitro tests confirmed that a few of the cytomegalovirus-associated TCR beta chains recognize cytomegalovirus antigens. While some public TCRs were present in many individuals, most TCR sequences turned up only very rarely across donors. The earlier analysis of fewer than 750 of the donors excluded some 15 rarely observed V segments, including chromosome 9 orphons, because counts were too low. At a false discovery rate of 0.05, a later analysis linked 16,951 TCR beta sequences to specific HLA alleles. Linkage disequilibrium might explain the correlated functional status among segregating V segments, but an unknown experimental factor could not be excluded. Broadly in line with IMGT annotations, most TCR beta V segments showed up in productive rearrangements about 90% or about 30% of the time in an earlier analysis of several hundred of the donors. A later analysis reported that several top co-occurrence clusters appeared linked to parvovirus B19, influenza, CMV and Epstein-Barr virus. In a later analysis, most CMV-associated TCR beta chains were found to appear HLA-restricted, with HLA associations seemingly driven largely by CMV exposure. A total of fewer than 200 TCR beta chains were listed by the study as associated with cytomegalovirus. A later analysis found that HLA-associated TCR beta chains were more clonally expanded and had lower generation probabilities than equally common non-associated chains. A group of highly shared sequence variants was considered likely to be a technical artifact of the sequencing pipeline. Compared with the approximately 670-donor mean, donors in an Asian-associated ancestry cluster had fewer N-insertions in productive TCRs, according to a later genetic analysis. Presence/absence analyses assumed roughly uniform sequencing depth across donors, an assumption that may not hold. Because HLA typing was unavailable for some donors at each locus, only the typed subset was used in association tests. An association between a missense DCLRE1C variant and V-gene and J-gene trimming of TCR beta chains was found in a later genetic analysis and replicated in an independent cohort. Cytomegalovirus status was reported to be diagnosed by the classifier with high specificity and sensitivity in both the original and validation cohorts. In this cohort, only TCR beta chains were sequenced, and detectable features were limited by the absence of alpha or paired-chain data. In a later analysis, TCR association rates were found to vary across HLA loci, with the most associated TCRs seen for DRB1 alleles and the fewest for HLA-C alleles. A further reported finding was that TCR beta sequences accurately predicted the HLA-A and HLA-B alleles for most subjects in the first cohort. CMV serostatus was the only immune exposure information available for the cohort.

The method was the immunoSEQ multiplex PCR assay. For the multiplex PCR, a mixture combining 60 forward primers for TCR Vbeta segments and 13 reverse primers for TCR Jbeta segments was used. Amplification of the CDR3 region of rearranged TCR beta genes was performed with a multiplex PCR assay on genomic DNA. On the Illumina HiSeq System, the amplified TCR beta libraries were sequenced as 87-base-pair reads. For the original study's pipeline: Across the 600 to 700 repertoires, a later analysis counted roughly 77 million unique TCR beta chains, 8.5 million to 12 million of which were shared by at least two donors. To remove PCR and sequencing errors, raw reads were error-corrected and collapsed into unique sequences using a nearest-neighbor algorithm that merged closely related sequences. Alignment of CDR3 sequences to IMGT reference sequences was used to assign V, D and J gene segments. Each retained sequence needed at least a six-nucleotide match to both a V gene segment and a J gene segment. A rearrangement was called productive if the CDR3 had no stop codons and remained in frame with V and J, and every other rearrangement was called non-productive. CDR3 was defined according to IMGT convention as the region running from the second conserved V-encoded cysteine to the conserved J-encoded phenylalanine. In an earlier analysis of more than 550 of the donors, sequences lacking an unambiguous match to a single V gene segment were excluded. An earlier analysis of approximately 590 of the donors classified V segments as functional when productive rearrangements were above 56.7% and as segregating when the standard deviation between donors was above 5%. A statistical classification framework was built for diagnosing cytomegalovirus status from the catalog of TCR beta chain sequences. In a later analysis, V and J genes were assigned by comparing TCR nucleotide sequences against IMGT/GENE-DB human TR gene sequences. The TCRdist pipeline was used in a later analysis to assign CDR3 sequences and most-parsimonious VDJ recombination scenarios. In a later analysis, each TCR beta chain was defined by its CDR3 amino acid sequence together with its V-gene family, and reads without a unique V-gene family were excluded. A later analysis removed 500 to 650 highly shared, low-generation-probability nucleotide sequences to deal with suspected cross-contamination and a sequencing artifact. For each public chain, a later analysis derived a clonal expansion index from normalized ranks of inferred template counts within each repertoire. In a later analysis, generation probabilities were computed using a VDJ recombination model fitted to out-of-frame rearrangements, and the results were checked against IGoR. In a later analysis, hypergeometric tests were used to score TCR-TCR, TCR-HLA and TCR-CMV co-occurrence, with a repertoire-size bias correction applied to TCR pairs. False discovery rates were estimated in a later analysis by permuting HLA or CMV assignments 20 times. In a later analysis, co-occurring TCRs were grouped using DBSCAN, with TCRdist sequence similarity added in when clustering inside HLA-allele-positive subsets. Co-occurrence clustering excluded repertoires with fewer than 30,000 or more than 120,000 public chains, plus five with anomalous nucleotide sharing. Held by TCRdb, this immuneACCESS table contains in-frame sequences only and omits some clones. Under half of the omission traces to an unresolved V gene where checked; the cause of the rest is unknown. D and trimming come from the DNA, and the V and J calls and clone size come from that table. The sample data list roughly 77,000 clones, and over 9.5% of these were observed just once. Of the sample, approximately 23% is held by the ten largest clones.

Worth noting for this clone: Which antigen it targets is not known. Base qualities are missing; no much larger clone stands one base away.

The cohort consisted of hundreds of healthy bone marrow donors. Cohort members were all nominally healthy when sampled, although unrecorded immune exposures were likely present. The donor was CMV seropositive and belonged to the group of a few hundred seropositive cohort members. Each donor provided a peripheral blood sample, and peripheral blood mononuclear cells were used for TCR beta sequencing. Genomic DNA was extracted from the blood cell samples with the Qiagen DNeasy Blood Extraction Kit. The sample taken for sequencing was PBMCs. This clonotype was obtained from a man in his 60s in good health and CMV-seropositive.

The DNA sequence is as follows: TGTGCCAGCAGCTCCCGACTAGCGGGAAAAGAAGAGCAGTTCTTC. It specifies CASSSRLAGKEEQFF. This chain joins TRBV11-2 to TRBJ2-1; 11 central bases correspond to TRBD2. Looking up the germline V gene yields CDR1 SGHAT and CDR2 FQNNGV. The cysteine opens and the phenylalanine closes a CDR3 of 15 amino acids. Of all the DNA, just the CDR3 is kept, 45 bases in frame from base 1. The junction shows trimming of 4 bases on V and 10 bases on J, and the gene matches do not reach 9 bases of it.